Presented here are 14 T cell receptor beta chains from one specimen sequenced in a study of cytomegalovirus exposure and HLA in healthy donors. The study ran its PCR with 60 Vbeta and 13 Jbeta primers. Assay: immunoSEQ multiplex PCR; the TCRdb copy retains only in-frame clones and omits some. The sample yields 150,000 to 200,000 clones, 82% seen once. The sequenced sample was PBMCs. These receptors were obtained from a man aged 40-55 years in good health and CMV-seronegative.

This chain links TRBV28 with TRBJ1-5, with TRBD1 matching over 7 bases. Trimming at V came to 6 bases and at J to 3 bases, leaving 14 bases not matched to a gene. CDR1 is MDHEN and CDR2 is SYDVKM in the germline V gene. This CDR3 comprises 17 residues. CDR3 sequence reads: CASRYRGTASFNQPQHF. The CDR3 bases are TGTGCCAGCAGATACAGGGGAACGGCGTCCTTCAATCAGCCCCAGCATTTT.

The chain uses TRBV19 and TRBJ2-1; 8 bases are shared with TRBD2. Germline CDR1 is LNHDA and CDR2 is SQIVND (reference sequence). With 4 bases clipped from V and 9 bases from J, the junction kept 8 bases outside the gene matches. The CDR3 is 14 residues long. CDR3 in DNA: TGTGCCAGTAGTACCCCCGGGACTAGGGGTGAGCAGTTCTTC. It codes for CASSTPGTRGEQFF. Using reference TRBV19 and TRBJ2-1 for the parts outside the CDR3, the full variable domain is DGGITQSPKYLFRKEGQNVTLSCEQNLNHDAMYWYRQDPGQGLRLIYYSQIVNDFQKGDIAEGYSVSREKKESFPLTVTSAQKNPTAFYLCASSTPGTRGEQFFGPGTRLTVL.

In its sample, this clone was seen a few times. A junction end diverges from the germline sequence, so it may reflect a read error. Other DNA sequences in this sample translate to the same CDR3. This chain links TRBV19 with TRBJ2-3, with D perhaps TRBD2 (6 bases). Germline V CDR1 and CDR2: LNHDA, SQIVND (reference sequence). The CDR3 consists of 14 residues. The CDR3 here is CASSIGTSTDTQYF. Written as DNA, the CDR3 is TGTGCCAGTAGTATAGGAACTAGCACGGATACGCAGTATTTT.

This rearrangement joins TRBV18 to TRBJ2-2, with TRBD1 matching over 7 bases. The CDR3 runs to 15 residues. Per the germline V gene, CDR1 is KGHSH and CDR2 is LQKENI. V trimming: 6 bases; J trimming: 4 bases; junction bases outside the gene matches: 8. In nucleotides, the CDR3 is TGTGCCAGCTCCCCTAGCAGGGGGACCACCGGGGAGCTGTTTTTT. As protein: CASSPSRGTTGELFF.

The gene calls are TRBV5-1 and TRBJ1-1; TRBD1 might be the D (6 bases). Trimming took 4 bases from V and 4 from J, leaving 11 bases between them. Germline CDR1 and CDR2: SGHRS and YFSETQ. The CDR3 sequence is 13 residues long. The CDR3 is CASSPGTLTEAFF. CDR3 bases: TGCGCCAGCAGCCCCGGGACACTCACTGAAGCTTTCTTT.

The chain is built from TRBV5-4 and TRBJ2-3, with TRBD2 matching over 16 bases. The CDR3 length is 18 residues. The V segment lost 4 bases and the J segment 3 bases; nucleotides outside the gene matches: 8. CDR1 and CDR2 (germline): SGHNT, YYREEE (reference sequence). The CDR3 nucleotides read TGTGCCAGCAGCACGGGACTAGCGGGGGGGCCCCAGACAGATACGCAGTATTTT. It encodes CASSTGLAGGPQTDTQYF.

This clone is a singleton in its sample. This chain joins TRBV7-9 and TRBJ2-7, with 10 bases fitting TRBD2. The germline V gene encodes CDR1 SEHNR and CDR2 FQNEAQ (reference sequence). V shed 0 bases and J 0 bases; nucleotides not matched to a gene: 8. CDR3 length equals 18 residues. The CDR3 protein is CASSLALASGRDSYEQYF. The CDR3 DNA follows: TGTGCCAGCAGCTTAGCGCTGGCTAGCGGGAGAGACTCCTACGAGCAGTACTTC.

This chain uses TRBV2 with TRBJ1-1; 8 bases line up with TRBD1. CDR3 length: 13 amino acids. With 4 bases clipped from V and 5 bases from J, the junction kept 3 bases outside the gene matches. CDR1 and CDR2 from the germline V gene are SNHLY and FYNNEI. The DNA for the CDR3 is TGTGCCAGCAGTGGAACAGGGGGTACTGAAGCTTTCTTT. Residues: CASSGTGGTEAFF.

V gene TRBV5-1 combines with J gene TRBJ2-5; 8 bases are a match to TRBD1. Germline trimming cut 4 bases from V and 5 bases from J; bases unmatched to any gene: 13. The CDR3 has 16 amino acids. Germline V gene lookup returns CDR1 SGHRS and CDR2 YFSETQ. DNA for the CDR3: TGCGCCAGCAGCCTGGCCGGGACAGGTCGGAAGGAGACCCAGTACTTC. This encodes CASSLAGTGRKETQYF.

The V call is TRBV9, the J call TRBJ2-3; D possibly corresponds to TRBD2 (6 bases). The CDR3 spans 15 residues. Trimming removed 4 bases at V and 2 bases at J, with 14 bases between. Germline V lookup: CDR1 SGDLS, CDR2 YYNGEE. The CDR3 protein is CASSSRDSNTDTQYF. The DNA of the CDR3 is TGTGCCAGCAGCTCTCGGGACTCTAACACAGATACGCAGTATTTT.

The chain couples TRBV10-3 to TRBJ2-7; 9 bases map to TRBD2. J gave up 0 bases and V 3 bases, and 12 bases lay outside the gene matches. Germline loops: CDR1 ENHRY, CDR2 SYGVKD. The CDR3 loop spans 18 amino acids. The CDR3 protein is CAISDLGSGGPNSYEQYF. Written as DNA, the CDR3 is TGTGCCATCAGTGATTTGGGTAGCGGGGGCCCAAACTCCTACGAGCAGTACTTC.

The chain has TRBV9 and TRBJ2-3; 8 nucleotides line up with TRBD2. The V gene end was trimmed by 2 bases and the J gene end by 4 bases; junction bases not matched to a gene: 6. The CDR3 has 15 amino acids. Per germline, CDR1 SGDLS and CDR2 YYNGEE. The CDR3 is CASSVRSGNPDTQYF. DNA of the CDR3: TGTGCCAGCAGCGTTCGTAGCGGGAACCCAGATACGCAGTATTTT.

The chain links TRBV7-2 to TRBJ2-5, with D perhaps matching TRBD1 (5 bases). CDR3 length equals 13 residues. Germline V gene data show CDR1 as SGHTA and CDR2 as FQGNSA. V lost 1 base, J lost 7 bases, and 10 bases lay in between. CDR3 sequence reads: CASSLEGWGTQYF. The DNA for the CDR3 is TGTGCCAGCAGCTTAGAGGGGTGGGGGACCCAGTACTTC. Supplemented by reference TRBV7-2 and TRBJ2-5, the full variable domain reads GAGVSQSPSNKVTEKGKDVELRCDPISGHTALYWYRQSLGQGLEFLIYFQGNSAPDKSGLPSDRFSAERTGGSVSTLTIQRTQQEDSAVYLCASSLEGWGTQYFGPGTRLLVL.

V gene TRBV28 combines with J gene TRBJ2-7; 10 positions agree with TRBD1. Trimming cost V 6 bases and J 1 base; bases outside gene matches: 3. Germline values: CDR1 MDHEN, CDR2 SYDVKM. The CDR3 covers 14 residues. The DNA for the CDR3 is TGTGCCAGCAGCGGGACAGGGGAATCCTACGAGCAGTACTTC. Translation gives CASSGTGESYEQYF.